The 29 T cell receptor beta chains listed next were all sequenced from one sample in a study of T cells in Graves' hyperthyroidism and ophthalmopathy. Researchers amplified the TCR beta CDR3 regions from RNA transcripts. A first-round RT-PCR of the TCR CDR3 used the HTBI primer set. TCRdb called the multiplex PCR reads again in MiXCR, with one record for every CDR3 protein. The data show approximately 410,000 distinct CDR3 sequences, with 14% to 15% seen just once and over 10% held by the top ten. Material for sequencing was blood. Every receptor here comes from a man between 18 and 29 years old with Graves' ophthalmopathy.

This clonotype has ten or more counts. This chain uses TRBV5-5 with TRBJ1-2, with unresolved D. The CDR3 loop spans 15 amino acids. Germline lookup yields CDR1 SGHKS and CDR2 YYEKEE (reference sequence). Trimming left V 2 bases short and J 3 bases short, with 14 bases between. CDR3 amino acids: CASSLPPGTHYGYTF. The DNA for the CDR3 is TGTGCCAGCAGCTTACCCCCCGGCACTCACTATGGCTACACCTTC.

Many counts were recorded for this clonotype. The rearrangement joins TRBV4-1 to TRBJ1-3; no clear D gene. Germline loops: CDR1 MGHRA, CDR2 YSYEKL. There are 14 residues in the CDR3. V dropped 4 bases and J dropped 0 bases, with 7 bases sitting between them. The CDR3 protein is CASSRHLSGNTIYF. CDR3 DNA: TGCGCCAGCAGCCGCCACCTCTCTGGAAACACCATATATTTT.

V is TRBV11-2 and J is TRBJ1-6; D perhaps matches TRBD1 (5 bases). Germline CDR1 reads SGHAT; CDR2 reads FQNNGV. This CDR3 spans 15 amino acids. V lost 2 bases and J 6 bases, leaving 11 bases between the germline ends. As DNA, the CDR3 is TGTGCCAGCAGCTTAAATCAGGGTCCTAATTCACCCCTCCACTTT. It encodes CASSLNQGPNSPLHF.

The rearrangement joins TRBV10-1 to TRBJ2-2, with D possibly being TRBD2 (6 bases). Deletions cut 0 bases from V and 1 base from J, with 15 bases between. Germline assignment: CDR1 WNHNN and CDR2 SYGVQD (reference sequence). CDR3 length: 18 residues. The CDR3 region is CASSESNFGGLNTGELFF. The CDR3 DNA sequence: TGCGCCAGCAGTGAGTCGAACTTTGGGGGGTTGAACACCGGGGAGCTGTTTTTT.

This clonotype was seen at least ten times. The chain uses TRBV12-3 or TRBV12-4 and TRBJ2-1, with D tentatively TRBD1 (6 bases). The CDR3 contains 15 residues. V was clipped by 1 base and J by 2 bases, with 9 bases between them. In DNA, the CDR3 is TGTGCCAGCAGTTTAGACAGGGTCACCTACAATGAGCAGTTCTTC. As protein: CASSLDRVTYNEQFF.

This clonotype has at least ten counts. This chain links TRBV11-2 with TRBJ2-7, with TRBD2 identical over 10 bases. CDR3 size: 17 residues. V gave up 1 base and J gave up 3 bases; unmatched junction bases: 9. In germline, CDR1 is SGHAT, CDR2 FQNNGV. The chain's CDR3 is CASSLGLAGAGFYEQYF. The CDR3 DNA is TGTGCCAGCAGCTTAGGCCTAGCGGGAGCAGGGTTCTACGAGCAGTACTTC. Variable domain in full (rest from reference TRBV11-2 and TRBJ2-7): EAGVAQSPRYKIIEKRQSVAFWCNPISGHATLYWYQQILGQGPKLLIQFQNNGVVDDSQLPKDRFSAERLKGVDSTLKIQPAKLEDSAVYLCASSLGLAGAGFYEQYFGPGTRLTVT.

The sample holds a few counts of this clonotype. Possible read error: a much larger clone is one base away. This chain uses TRBV24-1 with TRBJ1-5; the D is unclear. Trimming pared 9 bases from V and 6 bases from J, leaving 14 bases between. Germline V lookup: CDR1 KGHDR, CDR2 SFDVKD. The CDR3 covers 13 residues. This chain's CDR3 is CATGSDGSQPQHF. In DNA, the CDR3 is TGTGCCACCGGCTCCGATGGCAGTCAGCCCCAGCATTTT.

At least ten counts were recorded for this clonotype. The genes are TRBV10-1 and TRBJ2-1, with 9 bases identical to TRBD2. Germline assignment: CDR1 WNHNN and CDR2 SYGVQD (reference sequence). Losses at the gene ends were 3 bases for V and 0 bases for J; bases not matched to a gene: 3. This CDR3 comprises 16 residues. The CDR3 reads CASSDAGGISYNEQFF. In DNA form, the CDR3 reads TGCGCCAGCAGTGATGCGGGAGGGATCTCCTACAATGAGCAGTTCTTC.

This clonotype was detected only once. The chain carries TRBV20-1 and TRBJ2-4, with 11 bases matching TRBD1. This CDR3 region has 14 residues. Germline V gene lookup returns CDR1 DFQATT and CDR2 SNEGSKA (reference sequence). Unmatched junction bases numbered 6, after V lost 4 bases and J lost 7 bases. The CDR3 region is CSATIGTGGNIQYF. Here the CDR3 DNA reads TGCAGTGCTACGATAGGGACAGGGGGGAACATTCAGTACTTC.

The V and J genes are TRBV6-1 and TRBJ2-7; D may be TRBD1 (7 bases). CDR1 MNHNS and CDR2 SASEGT come from the germline V gene. Trimming stripped 7 bases from V and 3 bases from J, with 25 bases between. The CDR3 consists of 17 residues. CDR3 region: CASTLGPYRGGIYEQYF. CDR3 coding DNA: TGTGCCAGCACCCTGGGGCCCTACAGGGGAGGTATCTACGAGCAGTACTTC.

V is TRBV5-1 and J is TRBJ2-7, with 10 bases fitting TRBD1. The V and J ends lost 2 bases and 2 bases, in that order; junction bases with no gene match: 4. This CDR3 spans 15 amino acids. Germline CDR1 reads SGHRS; CDR2 reads YFSETQ. CDR3 region: CASSLGQGGTYEQYF. The CDR3 DNA reads TGCGCCAGCAGCTTAGGACAGGGGGGAACCTACGAGCAGTACTTC.

The chain recombines TRBV19 with TRBJ2-1; 7 nucleotides match TRBD2. Germline V lookup: CDR1 LNHDA, CDR2 SQIVND (reference sequence). The CDR3 extends over 16 amino acids. V shed 1 base, J shed 6 bases, and the junction held 9 bases outside the gene matches. CDR3 coding DNA: TGTGCCAGTAGTATAGGGGACTACCGCTTTGGCAATGAGCAGTTCTTC. This sequence encodes CASSIGDYRFGNEQFF.

The chain recombines TRBV11-2 with TRBJ2-1; TRBD2 might be the D (6 bases). The CDR3 covers 15 residues. Trimming pared 5 bases from V and 3 bases from J, leaving 14 bases between. Germline lookup yields CDR1 SGHAT and CDR2 FQNNGV. CDR3: CASSVLSGYYNEQFF. As DNA, the CDR3 is TGTGCCAGCAGCGTTTTGAGCGGGTACTACAATGAGCAGTTCTTC. The full variable domain, with the rest looked up from reference TRBV11-2 and TRBJ2-1, is EAGVAQSPRYKIIEKRQSVAFWCNPISGHATLYWYQQILGQGPKLLIQFQNNGVVDDSQLPKDRFSAERLKGVDSTLKIQPAKLEDSAVYLCASSVLSGYYNEQFFGPGTRLTVL.

Many counts were recorded for this clonotype. The rearrangement links TRBV7-2 to TRBJ2-7, with 9 bases matching TRBD1. This CDR3 contains 15 residues. J was trimmed by 2 bases and V by 7 bases; bases with no gene match: 9. The germline gives CDR1 SGHTA, CDR2 FQGNSA. DNA of the CDR3: TGTGCCAGCATGCGGGTCGGGACAGGGCCCTACGAGCAGTACTTC. It codes for CASMRVGTGPYEQYF.

This clonotype was detected many times. The V gene is TRBV7-2, the J gene TRBJ2-7; no clear D gene. This CDR3 contains 15 residues. Trimming stripped 6 bases from V and 1 base from J, with 16 bases between. CDR1 is SGHTA and CDR2 is FQGNSA in the germline V gene. The CDR3 sequence is CASSTSSSTSYEQYF. CDR3 bases: TGTGCCAGCAGTACAAGTTCGAGCACATCCTACGAGCAGTACTTC.

At least ten counts were recorded for this clonotype. The genes are TRBV24-1 and TRBJ1-2; TRBD1 matches 7 bases. The germline CDR1 and CDR2 sequences are KGHDR and SFDVKD. V shed 4 bases and J 2 bases; nucleotides not matched to a gene: 3. The CDR3 covers 14 residues. Here the CDR3 DNA reads TGTGCCACCAGTGACCAGGGGGAGAACTATGGCTACACCTTC. Translated, it gives CATSDQGENYGYTF.

This clonotype was observed a handful of times. The V gene is TRBV19, the J gene TRBJ1-1; D might be TRBD1 (6 bases). V lost 6 bases and J 3 bases, leaving 11 bases between the germline ends. The CDR3 extends over 13 amino acids. Per germline, CDR1 LNHDA and CDR2 SQIVND (reference sequence). The CDR3 DNA reads as TGTGCCAGTAGGAAAGGGGGGGACACTGAAGCTTTCTTT. This gives the protein CASRKGGDTEAFF.

This clonotype has more than one count but fewer than ten. The chain employs TRBV7-9 and TRBJ2-2; D gene unclear. Germline-derived CDR1 and CDR2 are SEHNR and FQNEAQ (reference sequence). CDR3 length: 12 residues. Between the trimmed V and J ends, which lost 6 bases and 9 bases, there was a span of 11 bases. The CDR3 is CASSNRSRELFF. DNA of the CDR3: TGTGCCAGCAGTAATAGGAGCCGGGAGCTGTTTTTT.

This clonotype occurred many times. The chain uses TRBV15 and TRBJ2-7; no definite D call. In germline, CDR1 is LNHNV, CDR2 YYDKDF (reference sequence). The V and J ends lost 0 bases and 5 bases respectively, with 14 bases between them. The CDR3 sequence is 15 residues long. The CDR3 spells CATSRDLRLLDEQYF. CDR3 nucleotide sequence: TGTGCCACCAGCAGAGATTTACGCCTTCTTGACGAGCAGTACTTC.

This clonotype has ten or more counts. The chain recombines TRBV2 with TRBJ2-1; D uncertain. The germline V gene encodes CDR1 SNHLY and CDR2 FYNNEI. Trimming stripped 2 bases from V and 1 base from J, with 3 bases between. The CDR3 spans 13 residues. CDR3 sequence reads: CASSEPSYNEQFF. CDR3 nucleotides: TGTGCCAGCAGTGAACCATCCTACAATGAGCAGTTCTTC.

This clonotype was observed many times. This chain joins TRBV5-1 and TRBJ2-7; tentatively, D is TRBD1 or TRBD2 (5 bases each). Germline values: CDR1 SGHRS, CDR2 YFSETQ. Trimming pared 0 bases from V and 4 bases from J, leaving 14 bases between. The CDR3 contains 15 residues. This CDR3 is CASSLVGGQFYEQYF. The CDR3 nucleotides read TGCGCCAGCAGCTTGGTTGGGGGTCAGTTTTACGAGCAGTACTTC.

This clonotype was observed at least ten times. The chain links TRBV20-1 to TRBJ1-1, with D perhaps TRBD1 (6 bases). V lost 5 bases and J lost 8, with 9 bases in between. CDR1 and CDR2 (germline): DFQATT, SNEGSKA (reference sequence). The CDR3 extends over 10 amino acids. CDR3 loop: CSALDREAFF. The CDR3 bases are TGCAGTGCTCTCGACAGGGAAGCTTTCTTT.

The sample holds many counts of this clonotype. The rearrangement uses TRBV7-9 and TRBJ2-2, with TRBD2 identical over 12 bases. V lost 4 bases and J lost 4; bases outside the gene matches: 7. The CDR3 has 17 residues. Germline CDR1 and CDR2: SEHNR and FQNEAQ (reference sequence). CDR3 nucleotide sequence: TGTGCCAGCAGCTCCCACCAACTAGCGGGAGGCACCGGGGAGCTGTTTTTT. Translated, it gives CASSSHQLAGGTGELFF. The whole variable domain, remainder taken from reference TRBV7-9 and TRBJ2-2, is DTGVSQNPRHKITKRGQNVTFRCDPISEHNRLYWYRQTLGQGPEFLTYFQNEAQLEKSRLLSDRFSAERPKGSFSTLEIQRTEQGDSAMYLCASSSHQLAGGTGELFFGEGSRLTVL.

This clonotype was seen at least ten times. The chain combines TRBV12-3 or TRBV12-4 with TRBJ2-3; D gene uncertain. V dropped 5 bases and J dropped 11 bases, with 20 bases sitting between them. The CDR3 covers 14 residues. The CDR3 spells CASSPESTLSKQYF. CDR3 in DNA: TGTGCCAGCAGTCCTGAATCGACTCTTTCTAAGCAGTATTTT.

This clonotype was counted at least ten times. The V and J genes are TRBV7-6 and TRBJ2-3; TRBD2 matches at 8 bases. The germline V gene encodes CDR1 SGHVS and CDR2 FNYEAQ. There are 15 residues in the CDR3. V shed 3 bases, J shed 1 base, and the junction held 3 bases outside the gene matches. The CDR3 here is CASSFATSGTDTQYF. DNA of the CDR3: TGTGCCAGCAGCTTCGCGACTAGCGGCACAGATACGCAGTATTTT. Based on the CDR3 plus reference TRBV7-6 and TRBJ2-3, the full variable domain is GAGVSQSPRYKVTKRGQDVALRCDPISGHVSLYWYRQALGQGPEFLTYFNYEAQQDKSGLPNDRFSAERPEGSISTLTIQRTEQRDSAMYRCASSFATSGTDTQYFGPGTRLTVL.

Note on this clonotype: The junction shows a germline mismatch at one end, possibly a read error. The chain couples TRBV5-5 to TRBJ2-5; no definite D call. Germline V CDR1 and CDR2: SGHKS, YYEKEE (reference sequence). The CDR3 length is 13 residues. The CDR3 loop is CASSQDLGETQYF. DNA for the CDR3: TGCGCCAGCAGCCAAGATCTTGGGGAGACCCAGTACTTC.

This clonotype has at least ten counts. This sequence joins TRBV12-3 or TRBV12-4 and TRBJ2-5; maybe TRBD2 (6 bases). The germline V and J ends were trimmed by 3 bases and 9 bases, with 23 bases remaining between them. There are 16 residues in the CDR3. The CDR3 coding sequence is TGTGCCAGCAGTTTCCGCCCTAGCGACGGTAGGGAGGCCCAGTACTTC. Translation gives CASSFRPSDGREAQYF.

This clonotype occurred many times. The chain is built from TRBV7-9 and TRBJ2-3; possibly TRBD2 for D (5 bases). This CDR3 contains 14 residues. The germline V and J ends were trimmed by 2 bases and 6 bases, with 12 bases remaining between them. The V gene's germline CDR1 is SEHNR and CDR2 FQNEAQ (reference sequence). CDR3 DNA sequence: TGTGCCAGCAGCTTAAACGGGATTGGCGATACGCAGTATTTT. It specifies CASSLNGIGDTQYF. Drawing the rest from reference TRBV7-9 and TRBJ2-3, the complete variable domain is DTGVSQNPRHKITKRGQNVTFRCDPISEHNRLYWYRQTLGQGPEFLTYFQNEAQLEKSRLLSDRFSAERPKGSFSTLEIQRTEQGDSAMYLCASSLNGIGDTQYFGPGTRLTVL.

This clonotype was observed at least ten times. The chain links TRBV6-1 to TRBJ1-1; a possible D gene is TRBD1 (5 bases). The CDR3 consists of 14 residues. Trimming took 6 bases from V and 4 from J, leaving 15 bases between them. Per the germline V gene, CDR1 is MNHNS and CDR2 is SASEGT. The chain's CDR3 is CASSPFGGVTEAFF. The DNA for the CDR3 is TGTGCCAGCAGCCCCTTCGGGGGGGTCACTGAAGCTTTCTTT.